These 23 T cell receptor beta chains were all obtained from the same sample, sequenced in a study of T cell changes during pregnancy in multiple sclerosis. Measured with immunoSEQ multiplex PCR; TCRdb has only the in-frame clones, and not every one. Seen here are tens of thousands of clones, around 90% observed once, and the top ten hold over 1.3%. The material sequenced was peripheral blood, taken in the second trimester of pregnancy. These receptors originate from a female donor in good health, enrolled as a control in a pregnancy study.

The CDR3 coding sequence is TGTGCCGGTTCTAGCGGGAGGAGTTACGAGCAGTACTTC. This codes for CAGSSGRSYEQYF. The chain links TRBV28 to TRBJ2-7, with 11 bases aligning to TRBD2. V gave up 11 bases and J gave up 4 bases; unmatched junction bases: 7. Per the germline V gene, CDR1 is MDHEN and CDR2 is SYDVKM. The CDR3 is made up of 13 amino acids.

The chain is built from TRBV9 and TRBJ2-1, with no clear D. Trimming left V 0 bases short and J 10 bases short, with 17 bases between. Germline V gene lookup returns CDR1 SGDLS and CDR2 YYNGEE. The CDR3 length is 15 residues. CDR3 coding DNA: TGTGCCAGCAGCGTAGTGGCTAGTGCCATTGGAGAGCAGTTCTTC. Protein product: CASSVVASAIGEQFF.

This clone was detected once. The chain links TRBV7-9 to TRBJ2-3; TRBD2 agrees at 14 bases. The V gene end was trimmed by 6 bases and the J gene end by 0 bases; junction bases not matched to a gene: 8. CDR3 length equals 18 residues. The germline V gene encodes CDR1 SEHNR and CDR2 FQNEAQ (reference sequence). Written as DNA, the CDR3 is TGTGCCAGCAGATCCGGGACTAGCGGGAGTGAAAGCACAGATACGCAGTATTTT. This translates into CASRSGTSGSESTDTQYF.

This sequence joins TRBV28 and TRBJ1-5, with D unresolved. Looked up from germline, CDR1 is MDHEN and CDR2 is SYDVKM. The CDR3 is made up of 13 amino acids. V shed 5 bases and J shed 1 base, with 6 bases lying between them. CDR3 in amino acids: CASSALSNQPQHF. In nucleotides, the CDR3 is TGTGCCAGCAGTGCGTTGAGCAATCAGCCCCAGCATTTT.

In nucleotides, the CDR3 is TGTGCCAGCAGCAAACTAGCTAGTCTGTTCTTC. This translates into CASSKLASLFF. The rearrangement joins TRBV28 to TRBJ2-1, with D perhaps matching TRBD2 (6 bases). Per the germline V gene, CDR1 is MDHEN and CDR2 is SYDVKM. The CDR3 extends over 11 amino acids. V was clipped by 6 bases and J by 15 bases, with 15 bases between them.

V is TRBV27 and J is TRBJ1-5; 9 bases map to TRBD1. The CDR3 is 20 amino acids. CDR1 is MNHEY and CDR2 is SMNVEV in the germline V gene (reference sequence). Unmatched junction bases numbered 14, after V lost 0 bases and J lost 2 bases. CDR3 coding DNA: TGTGCCAGCAGTTTATCGTATCCCCCTCCGGGACAGGGTCGCAATCAGCCCCAGCATTTT. Translation: CASSLSYPPPGQGRNQPQHF.

The table lists this clone with a count of one. The V call is TRBV9, the J call TRBJ2-2; 8 bases align to TRBD1. The germline V gene has CDR1 SGDLS and CDR2 YYNGEE. Losses at the gene ends were 3 bases for V and 6 bases for J; bases not matched to a gene: 7. This CDR3 region has 15 residues. The CDR3 DNA reads as TGTGCCAGCAGCGGACCAGGGGGCTTTCCCGGGGAGCTGTTTTTT. Translating gives CASSGPGGFPGELFF.

The rearrangement joins TRBV28 to TRBJ1-5; D is uncertain. This CDR3 is built from 12 residues. Germline assignment: CDR1 MDHEN and CDR2 SYDVKM. V dropped 3 bases and J dropped 5 bases, with 5 bases sitting between them. The CDR3 protein is CASSFQDQPQHF. The CDR3 DNA reads TGTGCCAGCAGTTTTCAGGATCAGCCCCAGCATTTT.

The rearrangement joins TRBV6-1 to TRBJ2-7, with D unresolved. Per the germline V gene, CDR1 is MNHNS and CDR2 is SASEGT. V gave up 2 bases and J gave up 0 bases, with 20 bases separating them. The CDR3 has 18 residues. CDR3 DNA sequence: TGTGCCAGCAGTGAAAACCTTCTTTCTCTAGGAGTCTCCTACGAGCAGTACTTC. It encodes CASSENLLSLGVSYEQYF.

This clone appeared a few times. The J gene is TRBJ1-5, the V gene TRBV19; D is perhaps TRBD1 (6 bases). With 7 bases removed from V and 4 bases from J, the gap between germline ends came to 14 bases. This CDR3 region has 14 residues. Germline CDR1 reads LNHDA; CDR2 reads SQIVND (reference sequence). CDR3 residues: CASKQGPANQPQHF. In nucleotides, the CDR3 is TGTGCCAGTAAGCAGGGGCCCGCGAATCAGCCCCAGCATTTT.

The chain is built from TRBV9 and TRBJ2-7; 9 bases are shared with TRBD1. This CDR3 has 15 amino acids. Germline V CDR1 and CDR2: SGDLS, YYNGEE. The V and J ends lost 3 bases and 0 bases, in that order; junction bases with no gene match: 4. As DNA, the CDR3 is TGTGCCAGCAGCGCCGGGACAGGGAGCTCCTACGAGCAGTACTTC. The encoded protein is CASSAGTGSSYEQYF.

V and J are TRBV15 and TRBJ2-3, with TRBD2 matching 8 bases. The length of the CDR3 is 17 residues. CDR1 and CDR2 from the germline V gene are LNHNV and YYDKDF (reference sequence). The ends lost 0 bases at V and 5 bases at J; junction bases unmatched: 10. CDR3: CATSRDPNRGGGDTQYF. The CDR3 nucleotides are TGTGCCACCAGCAGAGATCCAAACCGGGGGGGCGGAGATACGCAGTATTTT.

The rearrangement uses TRBV2 and TRBJ2-3; the match to TRBD2 covers 8 bases. The germline CDR1 and CDR2 sequences are SNHLY and FYNNEI. Germline trimming cut 8 bases from V and 2 bases from J; bases unmatched to any gene: 9. The CDR3 is made up of 15 amino acids. For the CDR3, the DNA is TGTGCCAGCCTCCGGGAGGGCCTGTTCACAGATACGCAGTATTTT. It translates to CASLREGLFTDTQYF.

This clone was seen only once. The chain carries TRBV13 and TRBJ2-1, with D perhaps matching TRBD1 (6 bases). V lost 5 bases, J lost 7 bases, and 24 bases lay in between. The CDR3 extends over 17 amino acids. Germline assignment: CDR1 PRHDT and CDR2 FYEKMQ (reference sequence). The CDR3: CASSQSGQRHSGNEQFF. DNA of the CDR3: TGTGCCAGCAGCCAGTCGGGACAAAGGCATTCGGGGAATGAGCAGTTCTTC.

The chain links TRBV7-2 to TRBJ2-2; D perhaps matches TRBD2 (6 bases). This CDR3 comprises 13 residues. The germline V gene has CDR1 SGHTA and CDR2 FQGNSA. The V end lost 3 bases, the J end lost 5 bases, and 7 bases lay between the germline ends. The CDR3 DNA is TGTGCCAGCAGCTTGGGGGGTACCGGGGAGCTGTTTTTT. Translating gives CASSLGGTGELFF.

This chain links TRBV5-5 with TRBJ2-7; D may be TRBD1 (6 bases). The CDR3 length is 13 residues. Germline V gene data show CDR1 as SGHKS and CDR2 as YYEKEE (reference sequence). V lost 5 bases and J lost 3, with 12 bases in between. The CDR3 bases are TGTGCCAGCAGTATACAGGGAAGCTACGAGCAGTACTTC. It translates to CASSIQGSYEQYF.

The CDR3: CATYGGVNQPQHF. CDR3 in DNA: TGTGCCACCTACGGGGGGGTCAATCAGCCCCAGCATTTT. The chain combines TRBV6-1 with TRBJ1-5; possible D gene TRBD1, 5 bases. Germline CDR1 and CDR2: MNHNS and SASEGT. Trimming took 10 bases from V and 3 from J, leaving 13 bases between them. CDR3 size: 13 residues.

The chain combines TRBV7-8 with TRBJ2-7, with a tentative D call TRBD2 (5 bases). Germline CDR1 and CDR2: SGHVS and FQNEAQ. This CDR3 spans 12 amino acids. V lost 5 bases to trimming and J lost 9 bases, with 14 bases between them. The DNA of the CDR3 is TGTGCCAGCAGCCAAAACCGTGAGGGGCAGTACTTC. This gives the protein CASSQNREGQYF.

The rearrangement uses TRBV28 and TRBJ2-7; TRBD2 is a possible D gene (5 bases). The V and J ends lost 2 bases and 5 bases respectively, with 10 bases between them. This CDR3 has 13 residues. CDR1 and CDR2 (germline): MDHEN, SYDVKM. The CDR3 sequence: CASSLGLSNEQYF. The CDR3 DNA reads as TGTGCCAGCAGTTTAGGACTCAGTAACGAGCAGTACTTC.

The chain uses TRBV28 and TRBJ1-1, with TRBD1 matching 7 bases. The CDR3 totals 16 residues. Germline V gives CDR1 MDHEN, CDR2 SYDVKM. V gave up 6 bases and J gave up 4 bases; unmatched junction bases: 14. The CDR3, as DNA: TGTGCCAGCAGCTGGGACAGCTTAATAACCGGCACTGAAGCTTTCTTT. Translated: CASSWDSLITGTEAFF.

The gene calls are TRBV14 and TRBJ2-4; a possible D gene is TRBD2 (6 bases). Deletions cut 8 bases from V and 8 bases from J, with 19 bases between. The germline V gene has CDR1 SGHDN and CDR2 FVKESK. The CDR3 extends over 14 amino acids. The CDR3 loop is CASAGMITWDIQYF. In DNA form, the CDR3 reads TGTGCCAGCGCGGGGATGATAACCTGGGACATTCAGTACTTC. Drawing the rest from reference TRBV14 and TRBJ2-4, the complete variable domain is EAGVTQFPSHSVIEKGQTVTLRCDPISGHDNLYWYRRVMGKEIKFLLHFVKESKQDESGMPNNRFLAERTGGTYSTLKVQPAELEDSGVYFCASAGMITWDIQYFGAGTRLSVL.

This clone was seen only once. The V and J genes are TRBV25-1 and TRBJ2-3; D might be TRBD2 (5 bases). The germline gives CDR1 MGHDK, CDR2 SYGVNS. The CDR3 is made up of 14 amino acids. With 1 base removed from V and 2 bases from J, the gap between germline ends came to 7 bases. DNA of the CDR3: TGTGCCAGCAGTGAATTCGACTACACAGATACGCAGTATTTT. Translated, it gives CASSEFDYTDTQYF.

This clone was recorded once. The chain carries TRBV6-1 and TRBJ1-1; no firm D call. Germline V gene lookup returns CDR1 MNHNS and CDR2 SASEGT. V was clipped by 7 bases and J by 1 base, with 10 bases between them. The CDR3 is 13 amino acids. CDR3: CASTYTENTEAFF. As DNA, the CDR3 is TGTGCCAGCACCTATACAGAGAACACTGAAGCTTTCTTT.